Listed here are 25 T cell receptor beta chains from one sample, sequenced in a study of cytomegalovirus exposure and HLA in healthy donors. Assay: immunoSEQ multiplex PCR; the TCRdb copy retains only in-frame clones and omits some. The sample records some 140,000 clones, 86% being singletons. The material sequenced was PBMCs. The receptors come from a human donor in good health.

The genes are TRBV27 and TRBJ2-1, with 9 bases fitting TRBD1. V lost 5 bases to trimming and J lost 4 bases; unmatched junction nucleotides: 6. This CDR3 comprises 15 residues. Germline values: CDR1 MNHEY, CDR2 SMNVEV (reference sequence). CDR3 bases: TGTGCCAGCAGTATTGGACAGGGGTATTACAATGAGCAGTTCTTC. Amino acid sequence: CASSIGQGYYNEQFF.

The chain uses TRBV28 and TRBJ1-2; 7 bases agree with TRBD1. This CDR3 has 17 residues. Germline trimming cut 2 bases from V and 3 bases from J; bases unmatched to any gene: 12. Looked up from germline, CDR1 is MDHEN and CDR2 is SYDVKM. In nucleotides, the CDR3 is TGTGCCAGCAGTTTAGGTGGTGCCGGGACAGTGGACTATGGCTACACCTTC. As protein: CASSLGGAGTVDYGYTF.

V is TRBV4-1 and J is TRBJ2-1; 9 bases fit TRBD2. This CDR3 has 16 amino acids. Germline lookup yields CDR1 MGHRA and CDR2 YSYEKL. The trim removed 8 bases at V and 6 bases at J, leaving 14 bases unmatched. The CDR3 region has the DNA TGCGCCAGCGGAAGCGGGAGGCCGCTCTCCATCAATGAGCAGTTCTTC. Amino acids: CASGSGRPLSINEQFF.

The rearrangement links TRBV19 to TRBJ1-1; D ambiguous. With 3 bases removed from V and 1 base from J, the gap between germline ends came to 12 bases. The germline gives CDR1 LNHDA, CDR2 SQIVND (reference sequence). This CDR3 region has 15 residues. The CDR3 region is CASSIGRTENTEAFF. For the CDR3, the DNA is TGTGCCAGTAGTATTGGGAGGACCGAGAACACTGAAGCTTTCTTT.

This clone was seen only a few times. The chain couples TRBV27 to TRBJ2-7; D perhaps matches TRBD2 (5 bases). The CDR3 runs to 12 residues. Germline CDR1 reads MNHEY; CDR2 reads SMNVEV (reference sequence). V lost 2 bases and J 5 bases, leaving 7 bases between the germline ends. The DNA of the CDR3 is TGTGCCAGCAGTTTAGACGGGGACGAGCAGTACTTC. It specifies CASSLDGDEQYF.

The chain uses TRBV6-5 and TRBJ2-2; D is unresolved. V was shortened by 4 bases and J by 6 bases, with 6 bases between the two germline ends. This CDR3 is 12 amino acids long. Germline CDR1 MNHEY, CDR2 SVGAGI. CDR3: CASSLWPGELFF. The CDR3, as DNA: TGTGCCAGCAGTTTGTGGCCCGGGGAGCTGTTTTTT.

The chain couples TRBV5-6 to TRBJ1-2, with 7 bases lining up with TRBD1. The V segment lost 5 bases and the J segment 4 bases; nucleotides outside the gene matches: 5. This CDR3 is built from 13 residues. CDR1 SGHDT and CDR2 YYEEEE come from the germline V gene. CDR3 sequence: CASRKGAGYGYTF. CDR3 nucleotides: TGTGCCAGCAGAAAGGGGGCAGGCTATGGCTACACCTTC. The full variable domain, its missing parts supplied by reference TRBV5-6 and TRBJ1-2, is DAGVTQSPTHLIKTRGQQVTLRCSPKSGHDTVSWYQQALGQGPQFIFQYYEEEERQRGNFPDRFSGHQFPNYSSELNVNALLLGDSALYLCASRKGAGYGYTFGSGTRLTVV.

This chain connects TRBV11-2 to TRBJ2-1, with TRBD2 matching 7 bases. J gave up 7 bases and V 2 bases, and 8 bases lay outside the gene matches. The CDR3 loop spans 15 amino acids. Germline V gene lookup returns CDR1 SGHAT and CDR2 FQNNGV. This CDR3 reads CASSLPGSGVNEQFF. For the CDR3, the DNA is TGTGCCAGCAGCTTACCCGGGAGCGGGGTTAATGAGCAGTTCTTC.

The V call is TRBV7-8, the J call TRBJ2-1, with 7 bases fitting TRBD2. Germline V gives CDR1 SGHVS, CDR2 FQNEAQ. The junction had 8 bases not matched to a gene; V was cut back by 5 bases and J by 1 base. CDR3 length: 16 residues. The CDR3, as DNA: TGTGCCAGCAGCCCCCCGCTAGCGGTATCCTACAATGAGCAGTTCTTC. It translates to CASSPPLAVSYNEQFF.

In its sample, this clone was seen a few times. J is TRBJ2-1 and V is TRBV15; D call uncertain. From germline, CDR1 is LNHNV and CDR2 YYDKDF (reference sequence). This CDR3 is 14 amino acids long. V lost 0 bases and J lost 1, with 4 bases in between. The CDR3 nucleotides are TGTGCCACCAGCAGAGATACTTCCTACAATGAGCAGTTCTTC. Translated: CATSRDTSYNEQFF.

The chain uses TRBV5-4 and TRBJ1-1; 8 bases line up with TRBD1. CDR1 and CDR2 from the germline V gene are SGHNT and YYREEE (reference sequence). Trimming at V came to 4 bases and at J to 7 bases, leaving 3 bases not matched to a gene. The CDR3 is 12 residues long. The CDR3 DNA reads TGTGCCAGCAGCAACAGGGGGATTGAAGCTTTCTTT. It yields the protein CASSNRGIEAFF.

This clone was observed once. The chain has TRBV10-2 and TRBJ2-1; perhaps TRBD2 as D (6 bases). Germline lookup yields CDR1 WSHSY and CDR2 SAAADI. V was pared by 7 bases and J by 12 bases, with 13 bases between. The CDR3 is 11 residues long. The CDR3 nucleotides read TGCGCCAGCATTTTAGGGGACTTGCAGTTCTTC. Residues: CASILGDLQFF.

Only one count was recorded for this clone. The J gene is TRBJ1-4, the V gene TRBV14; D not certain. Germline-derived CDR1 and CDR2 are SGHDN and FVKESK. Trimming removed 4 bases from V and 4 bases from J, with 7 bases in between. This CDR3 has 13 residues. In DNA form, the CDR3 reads TGTGCCAGCAGCCGAGGGTATAATGAAAAACTGTTTTTT. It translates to CASSRGYNEKLFF. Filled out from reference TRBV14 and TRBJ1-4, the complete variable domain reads EAGVTQFPSHSVIEKGQTVTLRCDPISGHDNLYWYRRVMGKEIKFLLHFVKESKQDESGMPNNRFLAERTGGTYSTLKVQPAELEDSGVYFCASSRGYNEKLFFGSGTQLSVL.

CDR3 sequence: CAWSVRAGVGNYGYTF. Written as DNA, the CDR3 is TGTGCCTGGAGTGTACGAGCAGGGGTGGGCAACTATGGCTACACCTTC. The chain recombines TRBV30 with TRBJ1-2; D is perhaps TRBD1 (6 bases). The CDR3 totals 16 residues. The germline V gene encodes CDR1 GTSNPN and CDR2 SVGIG (reference sequence). V lost 0 bases to trimming and J lost 2 bases, with 16 bases between them.

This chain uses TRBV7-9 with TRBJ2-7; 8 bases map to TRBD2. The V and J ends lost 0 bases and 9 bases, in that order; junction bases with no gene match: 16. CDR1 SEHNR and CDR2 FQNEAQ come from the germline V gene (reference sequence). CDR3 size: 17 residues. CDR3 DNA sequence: TGTGCCAGCAGCTTAGCTAGCGGGACCCTCCCGCCTGTCGGGCAGTACTTC. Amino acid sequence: CASSLASGTLPPVGQYF. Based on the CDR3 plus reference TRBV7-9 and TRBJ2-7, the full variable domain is DTGVSQNPRHKITKRGQNVTFRCDPISEHNRLYWYRQTLGQGPEFLTYFQNEAQLEKSRLLSDRFSAERPKGSFSTLEIQRTEQGDSAMYLCASSLASGTLPPVGQYFGPGTRLTVT.

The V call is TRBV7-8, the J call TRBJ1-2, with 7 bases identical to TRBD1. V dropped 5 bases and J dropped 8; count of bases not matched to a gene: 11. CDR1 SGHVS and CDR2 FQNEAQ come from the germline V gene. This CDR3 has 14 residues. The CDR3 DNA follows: TGTGCCAGCAGCCCGAGGACAGGCTGGCAAGGCTACACCTTC. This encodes CASSPRTGWQGYTF.

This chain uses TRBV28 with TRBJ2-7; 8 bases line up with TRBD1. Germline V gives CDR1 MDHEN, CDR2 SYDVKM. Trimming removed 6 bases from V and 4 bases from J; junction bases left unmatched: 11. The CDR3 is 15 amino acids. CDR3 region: CASRADRVSYYEQYF. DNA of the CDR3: TGTGCCAGCAGGGCGGACAGGGTGTCTTATTACGAGCAGTACTTC.

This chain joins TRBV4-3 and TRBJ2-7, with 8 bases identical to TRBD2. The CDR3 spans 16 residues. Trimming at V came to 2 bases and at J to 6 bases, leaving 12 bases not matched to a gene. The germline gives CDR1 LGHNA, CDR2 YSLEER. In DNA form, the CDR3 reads TGCGCCAGCAGCCAACATCTGGCGGATCGGGGGGGCGAGCAGTACTTC. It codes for CASSQHLADRGGEQYF.

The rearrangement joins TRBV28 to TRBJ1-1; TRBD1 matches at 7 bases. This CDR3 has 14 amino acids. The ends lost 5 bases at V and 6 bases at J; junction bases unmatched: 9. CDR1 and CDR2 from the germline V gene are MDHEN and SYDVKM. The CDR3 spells CASSPLDRRAEAFF. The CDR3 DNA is TGTGCCAGCAGTCCACTGGACAGGCGGGCTGAAGCTTTCTTT. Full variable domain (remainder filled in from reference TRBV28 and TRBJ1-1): DVKVTQSSRYLVKRTGEKVFLECVQDMDHENMFWYRQDPGLGLRLIYFSYDVKMKEKGDIPEGYSVSREKKERFSLILESASTNQTSMYLCASSPLDRRAEAFFGQGTRLTVV.

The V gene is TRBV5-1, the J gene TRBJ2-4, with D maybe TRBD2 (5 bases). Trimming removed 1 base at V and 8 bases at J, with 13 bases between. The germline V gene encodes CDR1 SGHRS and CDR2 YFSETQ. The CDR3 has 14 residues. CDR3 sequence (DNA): TGCGCCAGCAGCTTGTCCCCGGGAATTGACATTCAGTACTTC. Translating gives CASSLSPGIDIQYF.

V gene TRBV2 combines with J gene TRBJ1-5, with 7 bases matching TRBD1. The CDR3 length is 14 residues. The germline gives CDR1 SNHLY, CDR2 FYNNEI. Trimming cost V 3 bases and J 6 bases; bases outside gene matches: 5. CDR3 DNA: TGTGCCAGCAGTGATAGGACAGGTCGTCAGCCCCAGCATTTT. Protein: CASSDRTGRQPQHF.

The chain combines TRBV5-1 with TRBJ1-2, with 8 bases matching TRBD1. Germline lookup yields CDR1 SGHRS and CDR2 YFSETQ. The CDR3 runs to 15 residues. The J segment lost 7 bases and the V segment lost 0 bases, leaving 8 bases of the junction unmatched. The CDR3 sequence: CASSLVMGQDVGYTF. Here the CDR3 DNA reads TGCGCCAGCAGCTTGGTGATGGGACAGGATGTTGGCTACACCTTC.

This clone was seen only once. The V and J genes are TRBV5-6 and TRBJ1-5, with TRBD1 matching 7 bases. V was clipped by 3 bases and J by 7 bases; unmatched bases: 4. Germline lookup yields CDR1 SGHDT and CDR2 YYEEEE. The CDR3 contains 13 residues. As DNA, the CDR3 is TGTGCCAGCAGCTATTACAGGGGACAGCCCCAGCATTTT. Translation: CASSYYRGQPQHF.

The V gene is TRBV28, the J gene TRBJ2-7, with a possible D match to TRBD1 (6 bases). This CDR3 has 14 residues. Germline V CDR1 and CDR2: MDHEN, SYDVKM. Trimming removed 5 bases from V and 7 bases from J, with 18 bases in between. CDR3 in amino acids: CASSTTGQGREQYF. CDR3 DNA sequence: TGTGCCAGCAGTACAACGGGTCAGGGGCGGGAGCAGTACTTC.

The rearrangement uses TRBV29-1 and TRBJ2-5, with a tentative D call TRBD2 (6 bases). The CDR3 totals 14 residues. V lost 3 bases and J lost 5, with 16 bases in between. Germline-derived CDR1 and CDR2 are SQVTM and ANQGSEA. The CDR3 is CSVDLLGLQETQYF. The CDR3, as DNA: TGCAGCGTTGATCTCCTGGGACTTCAGGAGACCCAGTACTTC.